This T cell receptor (beta chain) is drawn from a study of radiotherapy plus CTLA-4 blockade in lung cancer. Study conclusions and caveats: Together with interferon-beta, which increased in serum after radiation, early dynamic changes in blood T cell clones were reportedly the best predictors of response. Blood saw expansion of tumor-derived TCR clones after radiotherapy plus ipilimumab.

The germline V gene encodes CDR1 SGHDT and CDR2 YYEEEE. The CDR3 consists of 17 residues. The V and J ends lost 2 bases and 2 bases respectively, with 17 bases between them. Some clones are missing from TCRdb's copy, which holds only in-frame ones; the method was immunoSEQ multiplex PCR. The data contain 12,000 to 15,000 clones, around 72% of them seen just once; the ten biggest clones take up 46%. The table lists this clone with a few counts. Its specificity is not known. Focal radiation and CTLA-4 blockade (ipilimumab) were tested in chemo-refractory metastatic non-small-cell lung cancer patients. The source was peripheral blood, collected from a patient treated with radiotherapy plus ipilimumab. V and J are TRBV5-6 and TRBJ1-3; D perhaps matches TRBD1 (5 bases). The receptor was isolated from a human donor with non-small cell lung cancer whose response to radiotherapy plus ipilimumab could not be evaluated. The CDR3 loop is CASSLFGETAAGNTIYF. CDR3 sequence (DNA): TGTGCCAGCAGCTTATTCGGAGAGACAGCAGCTGGAAACACCATATATTTT.